The entry that follows covers one TCR beta chain sequence. What it recognizes is unknown. The investigators amplified TCR beta CDR3 regions from RNA transcripts. First-round RT-PCR of the TCR CDR3 relied on the HTBI primer set. Each CDR3 protein is one row after TCRdb ran MiXCR on the multiplex PCR reads. The sample lists about 660,000 distinct CDR3 sequences, 45% occurring once. This sample stems from a study of T cells in Graves' hyperthyroidism and ophthalmopathy. Regarding the study as a whole: Blood held most thyroid clonotypes expanded above 0.001 frequency.

This CDR3 has 14 amino acids. V was clipped by 6 bases and J by 4 bases; unmatched bases: 7. Germline V gene lookup returns CDR1 LNHDA and CDR2 SQIVND (reference sequence). The source material was peripheral blood or thyroid tissue (not recorded which). This rearrangement joins TRBV19 to TRBJ2-5; 8 bases map to TRBD1. The sequence came from an adult man with Graves' disease, either hyperthyroidism or ophthalmopathy (not recorded which). The DNA of the CDR3 is TGTGCCAGTAGAACGGACAGGGAGGCAGAGACCCAGTACTTC. Translated: CASRTDREAETQYF.